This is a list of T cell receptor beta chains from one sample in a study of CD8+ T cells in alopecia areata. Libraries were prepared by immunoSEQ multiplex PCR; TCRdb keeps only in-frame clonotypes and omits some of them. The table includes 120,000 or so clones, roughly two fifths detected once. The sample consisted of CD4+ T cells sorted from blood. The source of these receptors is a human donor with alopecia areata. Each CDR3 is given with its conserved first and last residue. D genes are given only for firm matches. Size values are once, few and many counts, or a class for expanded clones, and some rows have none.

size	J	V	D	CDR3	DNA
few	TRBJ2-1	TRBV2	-	CASSEGGPEQFF	TGTGCCAGCAGTGAAGGGGGCCCTGAGCAGTTCTTC
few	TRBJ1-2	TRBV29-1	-	CSVALRPYGYTF	TGCAGCGTTGCACTTCGGCCGTATGGCTACACCTTC
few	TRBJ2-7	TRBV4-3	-	CASSQDWQGSYEQYF	TGCGCCAGCAGCCAAGATTGGCAGGGGTCCTACGAGCAGTACTTC
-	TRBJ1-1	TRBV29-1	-	CSAKPSTQNTEAFF	TGCAGCGCCAAACCCTCGACACAGAACACTGAAGCTTTCTTT
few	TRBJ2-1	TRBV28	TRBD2	CASNSGLLSPEQFF	TGTGCCAGCAACTCGGGACTATTGAGCCCAGAGCAGTTCTTC
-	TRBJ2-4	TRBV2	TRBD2	CASSELAGVENIQYF	TGTGCCAGCAGTGAGCTAGCGGGGGTTGAAAACATTCAGTACTTC
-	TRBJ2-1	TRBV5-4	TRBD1	CASSPGGQGSEQFF	TGTGCCAGCAGCCCGGGGGGACAGGGTAGTGAGCAGTTCTTC
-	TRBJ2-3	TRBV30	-	CAWSQRVRDTQYF	TGTGCCTGGAGTCAGAGGGTCAGGGATACGCAGTATTTT
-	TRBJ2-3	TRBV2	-	CASRRGGADTQYF	TGTGCCAGCAGAAGGGGGGGCGCAGATACGCAGTATTTT
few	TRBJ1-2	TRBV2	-	CASSGGRGGTFHGYTF	TGTGCCAGCAGTGGAGGACGAGGAGGGACCTTCCATGGCTACACCTTC
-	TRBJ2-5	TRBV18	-	CASSPNQETQYF	TGTGCCAGCTCACCCAACCAAGAGACCCAGTACTTC
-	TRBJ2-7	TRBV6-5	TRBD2	CASISLAGSSYEQYF	TGTGCCAGCATTTCACTAGCGGGGAGCTCCTACGAGCAGTACTTC